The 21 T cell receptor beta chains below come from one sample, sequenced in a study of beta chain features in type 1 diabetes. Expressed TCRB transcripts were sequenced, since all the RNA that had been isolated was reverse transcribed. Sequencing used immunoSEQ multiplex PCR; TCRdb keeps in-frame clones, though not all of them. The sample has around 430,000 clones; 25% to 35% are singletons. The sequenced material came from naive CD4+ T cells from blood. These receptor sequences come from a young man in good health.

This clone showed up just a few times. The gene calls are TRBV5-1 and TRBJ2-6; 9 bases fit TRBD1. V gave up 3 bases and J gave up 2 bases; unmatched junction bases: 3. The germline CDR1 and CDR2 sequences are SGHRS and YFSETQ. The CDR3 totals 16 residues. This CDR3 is CASSSGTGTGANVLTF. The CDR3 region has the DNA TGCGCCAGCAGCTCCGGGACAGGGACTGGGGCCAACGTCCTGACTTTC.

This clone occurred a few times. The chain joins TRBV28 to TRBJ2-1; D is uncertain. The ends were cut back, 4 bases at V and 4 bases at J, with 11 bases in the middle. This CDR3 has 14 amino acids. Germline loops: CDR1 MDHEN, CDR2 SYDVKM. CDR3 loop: CASSWGNLYNEQFF. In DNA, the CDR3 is TGTGCCAGCAGTTGGGGAAACCTTTACAATGAGCAGTTCTTC.

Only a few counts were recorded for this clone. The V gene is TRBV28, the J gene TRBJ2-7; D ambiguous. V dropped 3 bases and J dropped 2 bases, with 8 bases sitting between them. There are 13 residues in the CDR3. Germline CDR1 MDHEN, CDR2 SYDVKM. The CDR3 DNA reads TGTGCCAGCAGTTTGGGGTATACCTACGAGCAGTACTTC. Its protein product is CASSLGYTYEQYF.

The CDR3 DNA sequence: TGTGCCAGCAGCTTGGGAGGGCTTAGAGCAAATGAGCAGTTCTTC. Translated: CASSLGGLRANEQFF. The gene calls are TRBV5-4 and TRBJ2-1; D possibly corresponds to TRBD2 (5 bases). Germline CDR1 reads SGHNT; CDR2 reads YYREEE (reference sequence). V gave up 0 bases and J gave up 7 bases, with 14 bases separating them. The CDR3 length is 15 residues.

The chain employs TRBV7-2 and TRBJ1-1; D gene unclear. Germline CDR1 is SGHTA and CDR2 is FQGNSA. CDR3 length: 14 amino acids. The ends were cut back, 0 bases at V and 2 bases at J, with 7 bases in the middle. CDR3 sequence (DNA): TGTGCCAGCAGCTTAGCGGGCTATAACACTGAAGCTTTCTTT. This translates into CASSLAGYNTEAFF. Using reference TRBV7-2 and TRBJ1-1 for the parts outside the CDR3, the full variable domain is GAGVSQSPSNKVTEKGKDVELRCDPISGHTALYWYRQSLGQGLEFLIYFQGNSAPDKSGLPSDRFSAERTGGSVSTLTIQRTQQEDSAVYLCASSLAGYNTEAFFGQGTRLTVV.

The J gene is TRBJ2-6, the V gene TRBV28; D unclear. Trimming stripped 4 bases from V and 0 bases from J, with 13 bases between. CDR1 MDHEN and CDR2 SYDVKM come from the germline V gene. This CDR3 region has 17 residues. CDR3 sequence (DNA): TGTGCCAGCAGTTCTCCTTCAAGTTTCTCTGGGGCCAACGTCCTGACTTTC. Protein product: CASSSPSSFSGANVLTF.

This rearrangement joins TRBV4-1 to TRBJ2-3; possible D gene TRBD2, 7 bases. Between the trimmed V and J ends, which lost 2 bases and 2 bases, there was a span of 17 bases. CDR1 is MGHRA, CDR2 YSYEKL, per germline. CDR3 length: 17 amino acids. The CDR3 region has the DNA TGCGCCAGCAGCCAACTCCCTTCGGGGGGCTACACAGATACGCAGTATTTT. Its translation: CASSQLPSGGYTDTQYF.

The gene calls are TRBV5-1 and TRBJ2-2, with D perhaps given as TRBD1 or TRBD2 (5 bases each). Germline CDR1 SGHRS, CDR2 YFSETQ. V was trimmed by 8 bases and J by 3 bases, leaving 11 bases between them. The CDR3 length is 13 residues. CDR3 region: CASGDRDTGELFF. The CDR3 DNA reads TGCGCCAGTGGGGACCGGGACACCGGGGAGCTGTTTTTT.

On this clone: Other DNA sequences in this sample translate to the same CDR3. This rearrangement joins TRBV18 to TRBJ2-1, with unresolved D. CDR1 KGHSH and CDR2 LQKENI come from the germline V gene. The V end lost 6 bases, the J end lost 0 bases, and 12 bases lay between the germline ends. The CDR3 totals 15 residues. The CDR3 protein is CASSLSVSSYNEQFF. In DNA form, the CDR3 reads TGTGCCAGCTCCCTCTCAGTGAGCTCCTACAATGAGCAGTTCTTC.

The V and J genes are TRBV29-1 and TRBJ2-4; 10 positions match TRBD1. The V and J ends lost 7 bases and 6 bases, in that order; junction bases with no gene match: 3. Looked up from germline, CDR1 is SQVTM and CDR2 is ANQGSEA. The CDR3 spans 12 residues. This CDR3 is CSAGQGGNIQYF. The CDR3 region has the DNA TGCAGCGCCGGACAGGGGGGAAACATTCAGTACTTC.

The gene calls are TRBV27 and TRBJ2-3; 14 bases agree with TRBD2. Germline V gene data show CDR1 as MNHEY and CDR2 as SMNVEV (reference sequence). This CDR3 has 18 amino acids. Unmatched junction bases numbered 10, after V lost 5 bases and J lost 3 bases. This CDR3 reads CASSGRLAGGPSTDTQYF. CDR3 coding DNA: TGTGCCAGCAGTGGTCGACTAGCGGGAGGGCCTTCGACAGATACGCAGTATTTT.

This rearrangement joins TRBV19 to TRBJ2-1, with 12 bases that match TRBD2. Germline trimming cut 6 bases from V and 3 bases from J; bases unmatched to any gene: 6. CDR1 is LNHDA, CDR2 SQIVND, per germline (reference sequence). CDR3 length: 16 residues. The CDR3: CASRTSGRGDYNEQFF. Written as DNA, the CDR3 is TGTGCCAGTAGGACTAGCGGGAGAGGTGACTACAATGAGCAGTTCTTC.

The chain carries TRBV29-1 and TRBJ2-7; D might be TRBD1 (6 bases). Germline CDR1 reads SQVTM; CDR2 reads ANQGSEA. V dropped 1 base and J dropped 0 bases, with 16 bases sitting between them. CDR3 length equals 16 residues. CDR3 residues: CSVEASDSLSSYEQYF. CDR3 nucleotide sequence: TGCAGCGTTGAAGCGTCGGACAGCCTGAGCTCCTACGAGCAGTACTTC.

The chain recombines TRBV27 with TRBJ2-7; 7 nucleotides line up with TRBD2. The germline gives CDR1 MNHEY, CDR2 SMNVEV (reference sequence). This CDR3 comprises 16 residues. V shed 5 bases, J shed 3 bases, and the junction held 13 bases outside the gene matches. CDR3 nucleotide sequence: TGTGCCAGCAGTCCCCTCGGCGGGAGAGCCAGCTACGAGCAGTACTTC. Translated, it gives CASSPLGGRASYEQYF.

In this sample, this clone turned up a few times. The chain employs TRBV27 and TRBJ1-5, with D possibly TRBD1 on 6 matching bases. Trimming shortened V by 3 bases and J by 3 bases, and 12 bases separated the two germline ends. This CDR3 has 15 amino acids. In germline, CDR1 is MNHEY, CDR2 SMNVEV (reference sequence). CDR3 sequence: CASSLMAGVNQPQHF. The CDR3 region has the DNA TGTGCCAGCAGTTTGATGGCAGGGGTCAATCAGCCCCAGCATTTT.

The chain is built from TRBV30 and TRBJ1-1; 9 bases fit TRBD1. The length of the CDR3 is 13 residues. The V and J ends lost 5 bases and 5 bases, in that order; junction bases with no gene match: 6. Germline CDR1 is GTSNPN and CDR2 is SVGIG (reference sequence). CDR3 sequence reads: CAWQGDRETEAFF. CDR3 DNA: TGTGCCTGGCAGGGGGACAGGGAGACTGAAGCTTTCTTT. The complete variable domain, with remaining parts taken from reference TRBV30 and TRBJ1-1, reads SQTIHQWPATLVQPVGSPLSLECTVEGTSNPNLYWYRQAAGRGLQLLFYSVGIGQISSEVPQNLSASRPQDRQFILSSKKLLLSDSGFYLCAWQGDRETEAFFGQGTRLTVV.

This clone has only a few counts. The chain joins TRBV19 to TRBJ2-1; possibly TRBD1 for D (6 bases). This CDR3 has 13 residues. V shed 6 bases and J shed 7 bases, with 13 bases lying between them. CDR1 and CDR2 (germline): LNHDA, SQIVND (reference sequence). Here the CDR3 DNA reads TGTGCCAGTAGGGAACAGGGAGAGAATGAGCAGTTCTTC. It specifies CASREQGENEQFF.

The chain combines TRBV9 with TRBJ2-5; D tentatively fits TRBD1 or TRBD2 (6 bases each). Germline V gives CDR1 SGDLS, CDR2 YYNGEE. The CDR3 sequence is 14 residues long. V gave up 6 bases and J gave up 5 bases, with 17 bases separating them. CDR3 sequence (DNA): TGTGCCAGCACCCAAGGAGGGGGTCGGGAGACCCAGTACTTC. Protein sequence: CASTQGGGRETQYF.

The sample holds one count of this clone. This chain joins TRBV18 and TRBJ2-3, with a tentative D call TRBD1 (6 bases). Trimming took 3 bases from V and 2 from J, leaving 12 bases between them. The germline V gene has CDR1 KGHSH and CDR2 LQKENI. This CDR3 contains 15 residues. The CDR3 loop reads CASSPQTGLTDTQYF. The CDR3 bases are TGTGCCAGCTCACCGCAAACAGGGCTCACAGATACGCAGTATTTT.

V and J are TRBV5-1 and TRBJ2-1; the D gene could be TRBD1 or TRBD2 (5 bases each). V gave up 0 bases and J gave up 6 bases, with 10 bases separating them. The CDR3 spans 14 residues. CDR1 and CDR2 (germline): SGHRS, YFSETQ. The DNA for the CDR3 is TGCGCCAGCAGCTTGGACCAGGGAGCCAATGAGCAGTTCTTC. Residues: CASSLDQGANEQFF.

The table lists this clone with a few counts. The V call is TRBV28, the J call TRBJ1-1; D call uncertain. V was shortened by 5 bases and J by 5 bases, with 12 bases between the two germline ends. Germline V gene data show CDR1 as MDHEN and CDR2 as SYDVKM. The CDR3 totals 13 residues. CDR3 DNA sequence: TGTGCCAGCAGTCACTCCATCCGAACTGAAGCTTTCTTT. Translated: CASSHSIRTEAFF.